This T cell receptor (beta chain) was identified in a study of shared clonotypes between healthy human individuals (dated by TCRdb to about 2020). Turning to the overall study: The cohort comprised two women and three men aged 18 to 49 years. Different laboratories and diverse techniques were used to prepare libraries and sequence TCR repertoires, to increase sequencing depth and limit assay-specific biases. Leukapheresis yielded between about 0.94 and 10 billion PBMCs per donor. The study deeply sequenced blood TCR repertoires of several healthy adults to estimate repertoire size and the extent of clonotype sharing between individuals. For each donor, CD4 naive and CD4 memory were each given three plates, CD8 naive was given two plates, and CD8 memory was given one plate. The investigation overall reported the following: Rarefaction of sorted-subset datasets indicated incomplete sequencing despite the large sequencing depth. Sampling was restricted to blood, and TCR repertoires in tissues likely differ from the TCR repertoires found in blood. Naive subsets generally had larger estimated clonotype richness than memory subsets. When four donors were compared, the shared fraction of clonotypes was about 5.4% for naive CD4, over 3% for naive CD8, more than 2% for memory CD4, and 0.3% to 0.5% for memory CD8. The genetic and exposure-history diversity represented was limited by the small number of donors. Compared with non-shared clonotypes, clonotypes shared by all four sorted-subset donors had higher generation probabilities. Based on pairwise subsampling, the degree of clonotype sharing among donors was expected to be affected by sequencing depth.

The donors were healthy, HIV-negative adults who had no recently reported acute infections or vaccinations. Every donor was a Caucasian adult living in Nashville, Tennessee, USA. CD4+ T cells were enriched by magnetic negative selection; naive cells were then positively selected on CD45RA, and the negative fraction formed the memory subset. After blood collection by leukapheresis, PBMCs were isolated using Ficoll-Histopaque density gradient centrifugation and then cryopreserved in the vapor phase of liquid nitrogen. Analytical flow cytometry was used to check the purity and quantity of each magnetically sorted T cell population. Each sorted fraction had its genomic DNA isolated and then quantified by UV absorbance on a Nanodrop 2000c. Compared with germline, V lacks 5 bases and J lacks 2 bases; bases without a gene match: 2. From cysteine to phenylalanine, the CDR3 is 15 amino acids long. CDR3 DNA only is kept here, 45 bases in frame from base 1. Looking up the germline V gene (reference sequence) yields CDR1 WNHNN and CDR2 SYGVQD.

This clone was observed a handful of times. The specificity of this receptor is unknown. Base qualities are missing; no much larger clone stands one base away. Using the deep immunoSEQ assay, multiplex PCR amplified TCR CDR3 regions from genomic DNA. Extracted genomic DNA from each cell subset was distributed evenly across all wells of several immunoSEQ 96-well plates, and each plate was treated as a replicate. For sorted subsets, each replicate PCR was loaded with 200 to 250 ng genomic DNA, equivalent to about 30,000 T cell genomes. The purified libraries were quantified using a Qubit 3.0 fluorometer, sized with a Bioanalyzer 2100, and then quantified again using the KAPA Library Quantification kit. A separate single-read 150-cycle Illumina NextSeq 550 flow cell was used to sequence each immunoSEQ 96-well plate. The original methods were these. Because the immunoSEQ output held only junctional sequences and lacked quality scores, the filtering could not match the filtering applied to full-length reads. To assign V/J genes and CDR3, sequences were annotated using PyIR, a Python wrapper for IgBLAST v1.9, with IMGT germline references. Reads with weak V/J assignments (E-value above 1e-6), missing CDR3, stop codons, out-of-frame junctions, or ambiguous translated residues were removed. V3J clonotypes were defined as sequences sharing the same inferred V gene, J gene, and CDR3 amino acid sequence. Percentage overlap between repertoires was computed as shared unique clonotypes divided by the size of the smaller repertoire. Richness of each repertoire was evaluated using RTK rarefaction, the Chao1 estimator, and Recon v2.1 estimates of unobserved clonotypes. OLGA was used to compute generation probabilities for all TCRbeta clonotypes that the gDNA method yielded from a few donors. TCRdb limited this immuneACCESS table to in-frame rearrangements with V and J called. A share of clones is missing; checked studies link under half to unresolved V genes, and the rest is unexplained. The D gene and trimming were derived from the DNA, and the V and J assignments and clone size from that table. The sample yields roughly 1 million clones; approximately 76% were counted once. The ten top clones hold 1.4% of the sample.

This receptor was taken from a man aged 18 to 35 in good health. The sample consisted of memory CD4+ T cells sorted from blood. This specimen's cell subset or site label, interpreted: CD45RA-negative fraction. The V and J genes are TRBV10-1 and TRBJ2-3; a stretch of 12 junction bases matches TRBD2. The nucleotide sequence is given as TGCGCCAGCAGTACTAGCGGGGGGAACACAGATACGCAGTATTTT. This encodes CASSTSGGNTDTQYF.